Listed below are T cell receptor beta chains from one sample, sequenced in a study of shared clonotypes between healthy human individuals. Sequencing was performed with immunoSEQ multiplex PCR; in TCRdb, only in-frame clones are kept and a portion is missing. The sample consists of millions of clones, 90% to 95% of them appearing once. The sequenced sample was naive CD8+ T cells from PBMCs. These receptor sequences come from a man aged 18-30 years in good health. Some clones in this sample may be carry-over from other donors' samples. CDR3s include the opening cysteine and the closing phenylalanine or tryptophan. A D gene is named only where the DNA matches it firmly. Clone size is shown for a subset of rows, as once, few, many or a class of expanded clone.

TRBV25-1	NA	11	TRBJ1-2	NA	TGTGCCAGCAGGGGGGTCGAGGGCTACACCTTC	CASRGVEGYTF
TRBV19	NA	13	TRBJ2-7	NA	TGTGCCAGTAGTATCGGCAGAACCTACGAGCAGTACTTC	CASSIGRTYEQYF
TRBV14	NA	14	TRBJ2-7	NA	TGTGCCAGCAGCCTCTGGGACCGCTACTACGAGCAGTACTTC	CASSLWDRYYEQYF
TRBV6-5	NA	14	TRBJ2-1	TRBD1	TGTGCCAGCAGTCCCGGACAGGGGTACAATGAGCAGTTCTTC	CASSPGQGYNEQFF
TRBV14	NA	15	TRBJ2-4	NA	TGTGCCAGCAGCCAAGGGGCGTTAGCCAAAAACATTCAGTACTTC	CASSQGALAKNIQYF
TRBV7-8	NA	15	TRBJ2-7	NA	TGTGCCAGCAGTTTGACAGGCCCCTACTCCTACGAGCAGTACTTC	CASSLTGPYSYEQYF
TRBV9	NA	16	TRBJ1-3	NA	TGTGCCAGCAGCGCACCCGGGGCATTGGGAGGAAACACCATATATTTT	CASSAPGALGGNTIYF
TRBV30	NA	13	TRBJ1-1	NA	TGTGCCTGGAGAGCAGGCCCTGGGACTGAAGCTTTCTTT	CAWRAGPGTEAFF
TRBV28	once	14	TRBJ2-3	NA	TGTGCCAGCAGTTTTCCAGGGGAAGGAGATACGCAGTATTTT	CASSFPGEGDTQYF
TRBV4-3	NA	17	TRBJ2-2	TRBD1	TGCGCCAGCAGCCAAGGATTAGGGACAGGCCAAATCGGGGAGCTGTTTTTT	CASSQGLGTGQIGELFF
TRBV2	NA	19	TRBJ1-1	TRBD1	TGTGCCAGCAGTGAACCTATAGACAGGGTTTGGGAGGTGAACACTGAAGCTTTCTTT	CASSEPIDRVWEVNTEAFF
TRBV13	NA	12	TRBJ1-5	NA	TGTGCCAGCAGCTCCGGGGATCAGCCCCAGCATTTT	CASSSGDQPQHF
TRBV12-5	once	12	TRBJ2-7	NA	TGTGCTAGTGGGCGAGAGGCCTACGAGCAGTACTTC	CASGREAYEQYF
TRBV7-2	once	15	TRBJ1-1	TRBD1	TGTGCCAGCAGCTTAACCGGGACAGGGATCACTGAAGCTTTCTTT	CASSLTGTGITEAFF
TRBV7-9	once	16	TRBJ2-7	TRBD1	TGTGCCAGCAGCTCAACGGACAGGGGGATATCCTACGAGCAGTACTTC	CASSSTDRGISYEQYF
TRBV5-5	NA	13	TRBJ1-1	NA	TGTGCCAGCAGCTTGGTCAGGTTGGATGAAGCTTTCTTT	CASSLVRLDEAFF
TRBV29-1	NA	13	TRBJ2-5	NA	TGCAGCGTGCGCACAGCTATCCAAGAGACCCAGTACTTC	CSVRTAIQETQYF
TRBV19	once	15	TRBJ1-1	NA	TGTGCCAGTAGTATAGAGTTCGCCCCGATTCCTGAAGCTTTCTTT	CASSIEFAPIPEAFF
TRBV7-9	NA	13	TRBJ2-2	NA	TGTGCCAGCAGCTTAGGAGGTACCGGGGAGCTGTTTTTT	CASSLGGTGELFF
TRBV7-3	NA	16	TRBJ2-5	TRBD2	TGTGCCAGCAGCTTAACGGGACTACCGTACCAAGAGACCCAGTACTTC	CASSLTGLPYQETQYF
TRBV7-9	NA	14	TRBJ2-2	NA	TGTGCCAGCAGCTTCCTACTCGGCACCGGGGAGCTGTTTTTT	CASSFLLGTGELFF
TRBV7-9	NA	17	TRBJ2-7	NA	TGTGCCAGCAGCTTAGAAAACCGGGACTCTCACTCCTACGAGCAGTACTTC	CASSLENRDSHSYEQYF
TRBV27	NA	14	TRBJ1-2	TRBD1	TGTGCCAGCAGCCGGACAGGGGGGATCTATGGCTACACCTTC	CASSRTGGIYGYTF
TRBV7-9	few	11	TRBJ2-7	NA	TGTGCCAGCAGCCAAAGGGTCGAGCAGTACTTC	CASSQRVEQYF
TRBV28	NA	15	TRBJ1-6	NA	TGTGCCAGCTCTCCAAGGGGCTCCTACAATTCACCCCTCCACTTT	CASSPRGSYNSPLHF